The T cell receptor beta chain described here comes from a study of cytomegalovirus exposure and HLA in healthy donors. Worth noting for this clone: Its matching antigen is unknown.

The PCR employed 60 Vbeta primers together with 13 Jbeta primers. Study processing details: The authors later counted 75 million to 90 million unique TCR beta chains, some 12 million of them shared. Libraries were prepared by immunoSEQ multiplex PCR; TCRdb keeps only in-frame clonotypes and omits some of them. V, J and clone size derive from that table, while D and trimming were established from the DNA sequence. Among 150,000 to 200,000 clones listed, about 75% were seen once. Study-level findings and limits: Across all donors, roughly uniform sequencing depth was an assumption of the presence/absence analyses.

This CDR3 is 16 amino acids long. V lost 3 bases and J lost 0, with 11 bases in between. The germline V gene encodes CDR1 LGHNA and CDR2 YNFKEQ. V gene TRBV4-2 combines with J gene TRBJ1-4; no firm D call. The receptor comes from a woman aged 40 to 50 in good health and CMV-seropositive. The sequencing input was PBMCs. The CDR3 DNA is TGTGCCAGCAGCCAGGAGTCAGCGACAACTAATGAAAAACTGTTTTTT. It codes for CASSQESATTNEKLFF.